These 10 T cell receptor beta chains were sequenced from one sample in a study of cytomegalovirus exposure and HLA in healthy donors. 13 Jbeta primers and 60 Vbeta primers were used for the PCR. Clones were read by immunoSEQ multiplex PCR, and TCRdb kept only the in-frame ones, dropping some. The table records around 91,000 clones, around 60% of them present only once. Sequencing was carried out using PBMCs. The receptors stem from a man aged 55 to 69 in good health and CMV-seronegative.

This clone was observed a few times. This chain links TRBV6-1 with TRBJ2-7; D is possibly TRBD1 (6 bases). Trimming stripped 1 base from V and 9 bases from J, with 19 bases between. This CDR3 is 15 amino acids long. Germline CDR1 reads MNHNS; CDR2 reads SASEGT. In DNA form, the CDR3 reads TGTGCCAGCAGTGAAGAGGCGATAGGGACAAAAGGGCAGTACTTC. Translating gives CASSEEAIGTKGQYF.

The rearrangement joins TRBV13 to TRBJ2-1; 7 bases agree with TRBD1. Per germline, CDR1 PRHDT and CDR2 FYEKMQ (reference sequence). The CDR3 totals 16 residues. J was trimmed by 0 bases and V by 3 bases; bases with no gene match: 5. The CDR3 loop is CASSLEGGGSYNEQFF. The CDR3 coding sequence is TGTGCCAGCAGCTTGGAAGGGGGCGGCTCCTACAATGAGCAGTTCTTC. The full variable domain, rest sourced from reference TRBV13 and TRBJ2-1, is AAGVIQSPRHLIKEKRETATLKCYPIPRHDTVYWYQQGPGQDPQFLISFYEKMQSDKGSIPDRFSAQQFSDYHSELNMSSLELGDSALYFCASSLEGGGSYNEQFFGPGTRLTVL.

This clone has just a few counts. The V call is TRBV7-8, the J call TRBJ2-7; tentative D call: TRBD1 (7 bases). The germline gives CDR1 SGHVS, CDR2 FQNEAQ. CDR3 size: 14 residues. Trimming took off 4 bases at V and 3 bases at J, with 13 bases between the two ends. The CDR3 region has the DNA TGTGCCAGCAGCTGGGGGGACAGAATCTACGAGCAGTACTTC. This sequence encodes CASSWGDRIYEQYF.

This clone was detected only once. The V call is TRBV27, the J call TRBJ2-5; D perhaps matches TRBD1 (6 bases). Gene TRBJ2-7 matches the end of the DNA better, so the J call may be wrong. This CDR3 contains 15 residues. Germline CDR1 is MNHEY and CDR2 is SMNVEV (reference sequence). The CDR3 loop reads CASSFTATGIYEQYF. CDR3 coding DNA: TGTGCCAGCAGTTTCACCGCAACAGGGATTTACGAGCAGTACTTC.

This clone was seen a few times. The chain uses TRBV5-1 and TRBJ2-1, with a weak D call TRBD2 (5 bases). The CDR3 consists of 14 residues. Trimming shortened V by 3 bases and J by 8 bases, and 15 bases separated the two germline ends. Germline-derived CDR1 and CDR2 are SGHRS and YFSETQ. CDR3 loop: CASSSLAGIDEQFF. The CDR3 DNA is TGCGCCAGCAGCTCCCTGGCGGGTATTGATGAGCAGTTCTTC.

This chain connects TRBV9 to TRBJ2-1; 8 bases match TRBD2. V lost 3 bases, J lost 5 bases, and 10 bases stayed unmatched. The length of the CDR3 is 16 residues. The germline V gene has CDR1 SGDLS and CDR2 YYNGEE. This CDR3 is CASSEGAGAVHNEQFF. CDR3 bases: TGTGCCAGCAGCGAGGGAGCGGGGGCGGTTCACAATGAGCAGTTCTTC. The full variable domain, completed using reference TRBV9 and TRBJ2-1, is DSGVTQTPKHLITATGQRVTLRCSPRSGDLSVYWYQQSLDQGLQFLIQYYNGEERAKGNILERFSAQQFPDLHSELNLSSLELGDSALYFCASSEGAGAVHNEQFFGPGTRLTVL.

This clone was picked up a small number of times. The chain has TRBV19 and TRBJ1-1; 8 nucleotides match TRBD1. This CDR3 comprises 15 residues. CDR1 LNHDA and CDR2 SQIVND come from the germline V gene (reference sequence). Germline trimming cut 4 bases from V and 1 base from J; bases unmatched to any gene: 5. The CDR3 DNA is TGTGCCAGTAGTAGGCTTGGACAGGGGAACACTGAAGCTTTCTTT. This codes for CASSRLGQGNTEAFF.

This clone has just a few counts. The chain couples TRBV2 to TRBJ2-3; D possibly corresponds to TRBD1 (6 bases). V was clipped by 5 bases and J by 4 bases, with 10 bases between them. CDR1 is SNHLY and CDR2 is FYNNEI in the germline V gene. The CDR3 is 13 residues long. The CDR3 nucleotides read TGTGCCAGCAGTAAAACAGGGTCAGATACGCAGTATTTT. This codes for CASSKTGSDTQYF.

In its sample, this clone was seen a few times. V is TRBV7-9 and J is TRBJ1-2; 10 bases match TRBD1. Germline loops: CDR1 SEHNR, CDR2 FQNEAQ (reference sequence). J gave up 6 bases and V 5 bases, and 21 bases lay outside the gene matches. This CDR3 is built from 19 residues. The DNA for the CDR3 is TGTGCCAGCAGCCGCAGGGCGCCGGGACAGGGGCTGATAATCGATGGCTACACCTTC. It is translated as CASSRRAPGQGLIIDGYTF.

This clone was detected only a few times. V usage is TRBV10-2 and J usage is TRBJ1-4, with D perhaps TRBD1 (6 bases). Deletions cut 3 bases from V and 4 bases from J, with 18 bases between. Germline V gene lookup returns CDR1 WSHSY and CDR2 SAAADI. The CDR3 totals 17 residues. The DNA for the CDR3 is TGCGCCAGCAGTGACTTTGGGGGGGCTAGGCTTAATGAAAAACTGTTTTTT. The encoded protein is CASSDFGGARLNEKLFF.